Listed below are T cell receptor beta chains from one sample, sequenced in a study of lymphopenia after photon versus proton radiotherapy. Sequencing was performed with immunoSEQ multiplex PCR; in TCRdb, only in-frame clones are kept and a portion is missing. Here the sample spans fewer than 65,000 clones, approximately 83% being singletons. Material: peripheral blood, obtained from a patient treated with photon-based radiotherapy. The receptors shown here come from a man between 40 and 49 years old with gastric cancer. The CDR3 runs from the conserved cysteine through the conserved F or W. The D gene is left open where the match is weak.

j_call,d_call,v_call,cdr3_aa
TRBJ1-3,-,TRBV18,CASSKTGSGNTIYF
TRBJ1-2,TRBD1,TRBV6-6,CASTQQGNYGYTF
TRBJ2-2,-,TRBV19,CASSILQYTGELFF
TRBJ2-4,-,TRBV30,CAWSGRRGVSSKNIQYF
TRBJ2-1,TRBD2,TRBV4-2,CASSHRTSGDYNEQFF
TRBJ2-6,TRBD1,TRBV4-3,CASSRGQGAGGANVLTF
TRBJ2-7,TRBD1,TRBV7-9,CASSTTGPISYEQYF
TRBJ2-2,-,TRBV7-2,CAVPWGWNTGELFF
TRBJ1-1,-,TRBV30,CAWSVVAQVAFF
TRBJ1-2,-,TRBV30,CAWMGAFYGYTF
TRBJ2-7,-,TRBV7-2,CASSRSRFEQYF
TRBJ2-5,-,TRBV25-1,CASSGKETQYF
TRBJ2-5,-,TRBV28,CASSLNGPQETQYF
TRBJ2-5,-,TRBV25-1,CASSGGETQYF
TRBJ1-1,TRBD1,TRBV18,CASSPIGQGSTEAFF
TRBJ1-2,-,TRBV7-2,CASSPNRIYGYTF
TRBJ2-7,-,TRBV7-9,CASSPPGRPYEQYF
TRBJ2-2,TRBD2,TRBV5-4,CASSLGWGGGNTGELFF
TRBJ2-7,-,TRBV6-1,CASSVPMLYEQYF
TRBJ2-3,-,TRBV5-6,CASRYAGTDTQYF
TRBJ2-5,-,TRBV18,CASSLGTAETQYF
TRBJ2-1,TRBD2,TRBV9,CASSARGTSGAFDNEQFF
TRBJ1-2,-,TRBV5-6,CASSLGRNYGYTF
TRBJ1-5,-,TRBV5-6,CASSLAKNQPQHF
TRBJ2-7,-,TRBV7-8,CASSLHSPTSYEQYF
TRBJ1-5,TRBD1,TRBV7-9,CASSLGQGGSPQHF
TRBJ1-1,TRBD1,TRBV6-5,CASSARQGRVEAFF
TRBJ1-2,TRBD1,TRBV30,CAWSETGGYGYTF
TRBJ1-4,-,TRBV30,CAWSVMDLNEKLFF